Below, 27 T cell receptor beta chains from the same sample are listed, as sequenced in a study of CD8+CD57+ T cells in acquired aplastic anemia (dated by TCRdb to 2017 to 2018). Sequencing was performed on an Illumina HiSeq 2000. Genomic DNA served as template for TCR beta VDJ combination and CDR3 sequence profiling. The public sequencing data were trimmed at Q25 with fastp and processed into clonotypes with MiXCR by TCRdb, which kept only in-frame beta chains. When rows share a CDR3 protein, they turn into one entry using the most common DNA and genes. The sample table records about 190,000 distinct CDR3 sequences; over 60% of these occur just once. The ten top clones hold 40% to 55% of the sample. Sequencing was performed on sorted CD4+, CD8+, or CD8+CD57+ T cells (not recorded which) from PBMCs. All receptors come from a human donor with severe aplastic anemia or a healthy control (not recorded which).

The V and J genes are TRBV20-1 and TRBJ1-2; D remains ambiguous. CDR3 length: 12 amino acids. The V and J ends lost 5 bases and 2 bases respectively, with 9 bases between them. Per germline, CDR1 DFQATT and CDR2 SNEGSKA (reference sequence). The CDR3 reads CSAWTANYGYTF. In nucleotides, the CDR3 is TGCAGTGCTTGGACGGCGAACTATGGCTACACCTTC.

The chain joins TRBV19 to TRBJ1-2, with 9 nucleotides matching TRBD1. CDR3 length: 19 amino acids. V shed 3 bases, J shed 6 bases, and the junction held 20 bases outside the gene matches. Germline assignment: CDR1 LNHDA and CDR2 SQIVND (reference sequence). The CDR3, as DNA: TGTGCCAGTAGTATCTATGGTTCGGGGACAGGGCGTCCCGGGGATGGCTACACCTTC. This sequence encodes CASSIYGSGTGRPGDGYTF.

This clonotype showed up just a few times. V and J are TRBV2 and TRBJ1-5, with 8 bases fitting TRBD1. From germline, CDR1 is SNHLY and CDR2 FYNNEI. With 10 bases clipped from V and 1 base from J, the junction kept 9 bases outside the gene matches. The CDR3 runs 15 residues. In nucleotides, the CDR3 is TGTGCCACCAGACAGGGGATGGGGAGCAATCAGCCCCAGCATTTT. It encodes CATRQGMGSNQPQHF.

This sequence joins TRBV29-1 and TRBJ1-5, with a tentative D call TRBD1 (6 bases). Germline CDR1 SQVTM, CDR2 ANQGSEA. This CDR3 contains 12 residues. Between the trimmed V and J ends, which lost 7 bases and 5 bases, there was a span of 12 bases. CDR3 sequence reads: CSAATGYQPQHF. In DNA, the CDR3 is TGCAGCGCCGCGACAGGCTATCAGCCCCAGCATTTT.

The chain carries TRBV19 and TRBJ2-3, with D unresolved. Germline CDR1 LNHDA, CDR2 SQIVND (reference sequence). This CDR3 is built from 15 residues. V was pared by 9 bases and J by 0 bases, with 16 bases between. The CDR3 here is CASSLSRSSTDTQYF. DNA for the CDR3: TGTGCCAGCAGTTTATCCCGGAGTAGCACAGATACGCAGTATTTT. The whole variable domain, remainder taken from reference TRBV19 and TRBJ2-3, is DGGITQSPKYLFRKEGQNVTLSCEQNLNHDAMYWYRQDPGQGLRLIYYSQIVNDFQKGDIAEGYSVSREKKESFPLTVTSAQKNPTAFYLCASSLSRSSTDTQYFGPGTRLTVL.

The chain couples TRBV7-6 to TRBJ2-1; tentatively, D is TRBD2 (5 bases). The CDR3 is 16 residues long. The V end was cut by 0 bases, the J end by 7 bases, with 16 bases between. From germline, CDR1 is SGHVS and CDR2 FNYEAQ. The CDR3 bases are TGTGCCAGCAGCTTAGCCCAAGCTGGCGCGGGTAATGAGCAGTTCTTC. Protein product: CASSLAQAGAGNEQFF.

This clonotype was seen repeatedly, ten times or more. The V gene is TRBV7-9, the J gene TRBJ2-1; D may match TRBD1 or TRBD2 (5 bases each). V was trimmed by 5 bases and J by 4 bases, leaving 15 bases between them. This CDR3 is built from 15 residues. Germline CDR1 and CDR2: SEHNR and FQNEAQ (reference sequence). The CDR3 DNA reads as TGTGCCAGCAGCGCCCAAGGGGAGCGGTACAATGAGCAGTTCTTC. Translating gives CASSAQGERYNEQFF.

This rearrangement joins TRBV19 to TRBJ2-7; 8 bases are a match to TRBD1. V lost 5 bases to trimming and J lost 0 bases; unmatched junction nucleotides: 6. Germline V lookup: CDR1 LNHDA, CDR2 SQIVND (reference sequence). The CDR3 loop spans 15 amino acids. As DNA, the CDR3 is TGTGCCAGTAGTGCCCGGACAGGGAGCTCCTACGAGCAGTACTTC. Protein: CASSARTGSSYEQYF.

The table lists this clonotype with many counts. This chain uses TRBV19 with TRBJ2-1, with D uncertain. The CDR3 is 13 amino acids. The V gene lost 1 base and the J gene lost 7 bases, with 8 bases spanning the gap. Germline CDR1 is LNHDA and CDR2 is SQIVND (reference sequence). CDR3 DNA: TGTGCCAGTAGTATAGGGGGAAGAAATGAGCAGTTCTTC. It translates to CASSIGGRNEQFF.

The CDR3 reads CASSESSGGATDTQYF. CDR3 coding DNA: TGTGCCAGCAGTGAAAGTAGCGGGGGGGCCACAGATACGCAGTATTTT. The J gene is TRBJ2-3, the V gene TRBV6-4; 11 nucleotides align to TRBD2. CDR3 size: 16 residues. Germline assignment: CDR1 MRHNA and CDR2 SNTAGT. V shed 3 bases, J shed 2 bases, and the junction held 4 bases outside the gene matches.

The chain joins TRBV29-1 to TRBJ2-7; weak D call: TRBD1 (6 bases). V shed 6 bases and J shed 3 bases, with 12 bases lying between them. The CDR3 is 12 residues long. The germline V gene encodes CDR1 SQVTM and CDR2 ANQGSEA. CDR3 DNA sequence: TGCAGCGTAGTCGGCAGGGGCTACGAGCAGTACTTC. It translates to CSVVGRGYEQYF.

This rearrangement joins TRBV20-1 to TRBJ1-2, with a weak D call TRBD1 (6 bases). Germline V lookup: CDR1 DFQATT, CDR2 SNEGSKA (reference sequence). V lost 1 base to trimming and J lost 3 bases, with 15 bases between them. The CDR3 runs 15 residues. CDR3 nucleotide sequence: TGCAGTGCTAGAGGAGGCCCGGGACAACACTATGGCTACACCTTC. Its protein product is CSARGGPGQHYGYTF.

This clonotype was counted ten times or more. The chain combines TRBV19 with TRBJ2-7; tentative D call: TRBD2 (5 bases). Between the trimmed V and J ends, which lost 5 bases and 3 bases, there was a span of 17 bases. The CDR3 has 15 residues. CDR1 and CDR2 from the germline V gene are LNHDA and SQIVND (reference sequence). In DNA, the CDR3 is TGTGCCAGTAGTTCAGGAGGCTTAGGGCTCTACGAGCAGTACTTC. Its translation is CASSSGGLGLYEQYF.

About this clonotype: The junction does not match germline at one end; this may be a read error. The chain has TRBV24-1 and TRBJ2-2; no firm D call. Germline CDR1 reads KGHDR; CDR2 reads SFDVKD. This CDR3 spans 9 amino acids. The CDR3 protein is CANAGELFF. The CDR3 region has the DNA TGTGCGAACGCCGGGGAGCTGTTTTTT.

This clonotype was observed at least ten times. The CDR3 spells CANTLVLAGGQETQYF. In DNA, the CDR3 is TGTGCCAACACTCTGGTACTAGCGGGGGGTCAGGAGACCCAGTACTTC. V and J are TRBV7-8 and TRBJ2-5; 12 bases fit TRBD2. The CDR3 is made up of 16 amino acids. The germline CDR1 and CDR2 sequences are SGHVS and FQNEAQ. The junction had 14 bases not matched to a gene; V was cut back by 10 bases and J by 5 bases.

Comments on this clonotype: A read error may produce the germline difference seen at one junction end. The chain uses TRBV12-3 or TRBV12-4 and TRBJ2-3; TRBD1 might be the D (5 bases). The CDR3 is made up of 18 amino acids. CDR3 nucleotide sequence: TGTGCCAGCAGTTTTATAGGGCAGGGCCACTACCTCACAGATATGCAGTATTTT. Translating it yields CASSFIGQGHYLTDMQYF.

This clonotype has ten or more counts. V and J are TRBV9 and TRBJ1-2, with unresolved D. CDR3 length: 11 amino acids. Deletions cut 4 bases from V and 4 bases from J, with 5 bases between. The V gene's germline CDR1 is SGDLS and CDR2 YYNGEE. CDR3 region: CASSSLYGYTF. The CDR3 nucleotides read TGTGCCAGCAGCTCGCTCTATGGCTACACCTTC.

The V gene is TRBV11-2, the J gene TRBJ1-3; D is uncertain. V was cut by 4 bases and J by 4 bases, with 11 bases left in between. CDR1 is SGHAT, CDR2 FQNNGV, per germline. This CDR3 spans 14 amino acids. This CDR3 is CASSSTLGGNTIYF. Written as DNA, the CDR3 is TGTGCCAGCAGCTCGACCCTGGGGGGAAACACCATATATTTT.

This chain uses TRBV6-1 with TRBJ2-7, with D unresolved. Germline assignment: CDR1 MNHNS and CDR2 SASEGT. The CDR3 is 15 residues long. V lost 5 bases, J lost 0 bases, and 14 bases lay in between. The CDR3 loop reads CASSYSMGSSYEQYF. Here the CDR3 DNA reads TGTGCCAGCAGTTACTCGATGGGCTCCTCCTACGAGCAGTACTTC.

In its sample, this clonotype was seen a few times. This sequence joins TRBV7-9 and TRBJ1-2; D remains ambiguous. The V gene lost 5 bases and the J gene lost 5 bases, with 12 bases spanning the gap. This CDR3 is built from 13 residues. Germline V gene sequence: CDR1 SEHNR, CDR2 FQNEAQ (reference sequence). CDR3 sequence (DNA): TGTGCCAGCAGCCCCGCGCTGGGGTATGGCTACACCTTC. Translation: CASSPALGYGYTF.

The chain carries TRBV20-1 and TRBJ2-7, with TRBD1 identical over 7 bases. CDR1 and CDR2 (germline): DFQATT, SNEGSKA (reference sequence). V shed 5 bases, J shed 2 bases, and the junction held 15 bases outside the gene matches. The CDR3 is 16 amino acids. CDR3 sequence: CSASRLGTAKAYEQYF. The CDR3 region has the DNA TGCAGTGCTTCTCGCCTCGGGACAGCTAAAGCCTACGAGCAGTACTTC.

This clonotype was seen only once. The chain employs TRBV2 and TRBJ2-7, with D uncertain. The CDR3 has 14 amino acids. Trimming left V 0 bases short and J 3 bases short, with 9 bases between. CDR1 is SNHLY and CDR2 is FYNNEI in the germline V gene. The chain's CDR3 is CASSEAPDFYEQYF. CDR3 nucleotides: TGTGCCAGCAGTGAAGCCCCAGATTTCTACGAGCAGTACTTC.

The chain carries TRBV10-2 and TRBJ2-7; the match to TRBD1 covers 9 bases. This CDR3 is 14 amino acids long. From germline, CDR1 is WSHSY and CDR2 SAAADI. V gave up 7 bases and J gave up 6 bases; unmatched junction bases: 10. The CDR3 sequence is CASKGQGFTSEQYF. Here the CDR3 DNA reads TGCGCCAGCAAGGGACAGGGATTTACAAGCGAGCAGTACTTC.

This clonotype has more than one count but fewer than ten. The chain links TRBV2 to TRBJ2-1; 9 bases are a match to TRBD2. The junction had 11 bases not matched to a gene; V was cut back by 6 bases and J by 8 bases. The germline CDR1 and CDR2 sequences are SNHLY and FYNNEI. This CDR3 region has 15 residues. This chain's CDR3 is CASRDPGLARDEQFF. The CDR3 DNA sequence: TGTGCCAGCAGGGATCCCGGACTAGCGAGGGATGAGCAGTTCTTC.

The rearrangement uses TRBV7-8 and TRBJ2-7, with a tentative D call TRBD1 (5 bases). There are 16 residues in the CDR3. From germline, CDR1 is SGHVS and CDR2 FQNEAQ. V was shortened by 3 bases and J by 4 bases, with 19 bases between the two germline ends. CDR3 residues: CASSFWAVGRAYEQYF. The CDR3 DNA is TGTGCCAGCAGCTTCTGGGCTGTGGGCAGGGCGTACGAGCAGTACTTC.

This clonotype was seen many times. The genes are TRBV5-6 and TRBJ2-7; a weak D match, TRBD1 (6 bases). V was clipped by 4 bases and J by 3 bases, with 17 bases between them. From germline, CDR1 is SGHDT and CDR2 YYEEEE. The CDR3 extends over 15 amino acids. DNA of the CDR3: TGTGCCAGCAGCCAGCTGACACAGGGCAGCTACGAGCAGTACTTC. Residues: CASSQLTQGSYEQYF.

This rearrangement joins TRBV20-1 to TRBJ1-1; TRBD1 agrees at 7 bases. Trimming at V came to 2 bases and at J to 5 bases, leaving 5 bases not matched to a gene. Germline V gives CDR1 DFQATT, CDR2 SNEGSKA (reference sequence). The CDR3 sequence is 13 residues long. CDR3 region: CSARRQGGTEAFF. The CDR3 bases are TGCAGTGCTAGAAGACAGGGCGGTACTGAAGCTTTCTTT.